This passage covers 11 T cell receptor beta chains from one sample sequenced in a study of T-cell reconstitution after alpha-beta-depleted transplantation in children. Using unique molecular identifiers, the investigators prepared the TCRbeta library. Each CDR3 protein gets one entry after TCRdb re-called the PCR reads with MiXCR. Of approximately 230,000 distinct CDR3 sequences in the sample, about 25% were seen once. The sequenced sample was PBMCs, obtained before TCRalphabeta/CD19-depleted stem cell transplant. These receptors were taken from a girl aged 2-15 years with Fanconi anemia, due to receive a stem cell transplant.

The rearrangement joins TRBV30 to TRBJ2-6, with 7 bases matching TRBD2. The CDR3 totals 14 residues. V dropped 8 bases and J dropped 0; count of bases not matched to a gene: 4. Germline V gives CDR1 GTSNPN, CDR2 SVGIG (reference sequence). CDR3 DNA: TGTGCCACACCGGGGGGCTCTGGGGCCAACGTCCTGACTTTC. It codes for CATPGGSGANVLTF.

The rearrangement links TRBV4-1 to TRBJ2-3; TRBD1 might be the D (6 bases). V lost 3 bases and J lost 2, with 24 bases in between. This CDR3 comprises 19 residues. Germline V lookup: CDR1 MGHRA, CDR2 YSYEKL. CDR3 region: CASSHPPGTPRVYTDTQYF. The DNA for the CDR3 is TGCGCCAGCAGCCACCCCCCTGGGACACCCAGGGTTTACACAGATACGCAGTATTTT.

The table lists this clonotype with a few counts. The chain joins TRBV29-1 to TRBJ2-7, with 8 positions matching TRBD1. V was pared by 4 bases and J by 0 bases, with 5 bases of the junction left unmatched. The germline gives CDR1 SQVTM, CDR2 ANQGSEA. This CDR3 comprises 14 residues. CDR3 in DNA: TGCAGCGTTGGGACAGGGATAAGCTCCTACGAGCAGTACTTC. Protein sequence: CSVGTGISSYEQYF.

V is TRBV29-1 and J is TRBJ2-7; tentatively, D is TRBD1 or TRBD2 (5 bases each). V was clipped by 0 bases and J by 4 bases, with 7 bases between them. Germline CDR1 reads SQVTM; CDR2 reads ANQGSEA. The CDR3 spans 12 residues. The DNA of the CDR3 is TGCAGCGTTGAAGAGAGGGGATACGAGCAGTACTTC. It translates to CSVEERGYEQYF.

The chain recombines TRBV5-6 with TRBJ2-7; D is unresolved. This CDR3 region has 13 residues. CDR1 SGHDT and CDR2 YYEEEE come from the germline V gene. V dropped 1 base and J dropped 5 bases, with 10 bases sitting between them. CDR3 DNA sequence: TGTGCCAGCAGCTTGTTTGTACGGGACGAGCAGTACTTC. Amino acids: CASSLFVRDEQYF. Using reference TRBV5-6 and TRBJ2-7 for the parts outside the CDR3, the full variable domain is DAGVTQSPTHLIKTRGQQVTLRCSPKSGHDTVSWYQQALGQGPQFIFQYYEEEERQRGNFPDRFSGHQFPNYSSELNVNALLLGDSALYLCASSLFVRDEQYFGPGTRLTVT.

This clonotype was detected ten times or more. The rearrangement links TRBV29-1 to TRBJ1-1, with D possibly being TRBD1 (6 bases). V gave up 3 bases and J gave up 2 bases, with 13 bases separating them. The germline CDR1 and CDR2 sequences are SQVTM and ANQGSEA. The CDR3 has 14 residues. CDR3 amino acids: CSVDFGRGNTEAFF. In DNA, the CDR3 is TGCAGCGTTGATTTCGGCAGGGGAAACACTGAAGCTTTCTTT.

This chain uses TRBV24-1 with TRBJ2-2, with D possibly matching TRBD1 (6 bases). V was cut by 1 base and J by 4 bases, with 15 bases left in between. Per the germline V gene, CDR1 is KGHDR and CDR2 is SFDVKD. The CDR3 covers 17 residues. CDR3 bases: TGTGCCACCAGTGATTTAGCCCGGGACACGTTCACCGGGGAGCTGTTTTTT. Amino acid sequence: CATSDLARDTFTGELFF.

The chain employs TRBV29-1 and TRBJ2-5; D ambiguous. The CDR3 runs 13 residues. Per the germline V gene, CDR1 is SQVTM and CDR2 is ANQGSEA. V gave up 5 bases and J gave up 3 bases, with 13 bases separating them. The CDR3 spells CSVRKVNKETQYF. CDR3 nucleotides: TGCAGCGTTCGAAAAGTTAACAAAGAGACCCAGTACTTC. Together with reference TRBV29-1 and TRBJ2-5, the CDR3 gives the full variable domain: SAVISQKPSRDICQRGTSLTIQCQVDSQVTMMFWYRQQPGQSLTLIATANQGSEATYESGFVIDKFPISRPNLTFSTLTVSNMSPEDSSIYLCSVRKVNKETQYFGPGTRLLVL.

The chain links TRBV29-1 to TRBJ2-3, with 9 bases aligning to TRBD2. The V gene's germline CDR1 is SQVTM and CDR2 ANQGSEA. Losses at the gene ends were 6 bases for V and 1 base for J; bases not matched to a gene: 5. This CDR3 is 14 amino acids long. In DNA form, the CDR3 reads TGCAGCGTAAAAAGACTAGCGGGCACAGATACGCAGTATTTT. Encoded protein: CSVKRLAGTDTQYF.

This chain connects TRBV5-1 to TRBJ2-6, with D perhaps matching TRBD1 (5 bases). Germline V gene lookup returns CDR1 SGHRS and CDR2 YFSETQ. Trimming took off 3 bases at V and 0 bases at J, with 10 bases between the two ends. CDR3 length: 16 amino acids. CDR3 protein: CASSSTVLSGANVLTF. The CDR3 DNA follows: TGCGCCAGCAGCTCGACAGTTCTCTCTGGGGCCAACGTCCTGACTTTC.

This clonotype has ten or more counts. This chain links TRBV18 with TRBJ2-7; D unresolved. Germline values: CDR1 KGHSH, CDR2 LQKENI. The ends were cut back, 4 bases at V and 0 bases at J, with 10 bases in the middle. The CDR3 has 14 amino acids. Here the CDR3 reads CASSLDLNSYEQYF. DNA of the CDR3: TGTGCCAGCTCACTCGACTTAAACTCCTACGAGCAGTACTTC.